Sequencing of this TCR beta chain was carried out in a study of blood T cell repertoires in COVID-19. Between the trimmed V and J ends, which lost 1 base and 6 bases, there was a span of 18 bases. CDR3 length equals 16 residues. Per the germline V gene, CDR1 is LGHNA and CDR2 is YNFKEQ. Sequenced by immunoSEQ multiplex PCR; TCRdb stores in-frame clones only, minus some. In the table there are about 330,000 clones, 80% to 90% of which are singletons. Allocation to cohorts depended on clinical history reported by the participants. The V and J genes are TRBV4-2 and TRBJ1-2; unclear D gene. Sequenced: PBMCs or T cells enriched from blood (not recorded which). The TCR comes from a woman aged 25 to 45 who had recovered from COVID-19. The CDR3 region is CASSQAWRRTSNGYTF. DNA of the CDR3: TGTGCCAGCAGCCAAGCGTGGAGGCGGACTTCGAATGGCTACACCTTC.